A single TCR beta chain is shown here with its context. The antigen is undetermined. Using viral peptide pools, the ViraFEST assay grew out antigen-specific CD4+ T cells prior to sequencing. It was after approximately 11 days of culture that CD4+ T cells were isolated. All study participants received two doses of BNT162b2 or mRNA-1273 vaccine. Peptides at roughly 10 ug/ml and IL-2 at 9 to 10 IU/ml were added to 2 million or so PBMC per well. At days 3 and 7, half of the medium was exchanged for IL-2 medium. This record comes from a study of vaccination effects on CD4 cells after COVID-19. The study, taken as a whole, reports: Long after vaccination, the clones induced by infection and by vaccine shrank markedly in size.

V was trimmed by 4 bases and J by 3 bases, leaving 8 bases between them. This CDR3 has 13 residues. Germline V gene data show CDR1 as SGHRS and CDR2 as YFSETQ. Profiling relied on immunoSEQ multiplex PCR, and the TCRdb table lists in-frame clones only, not all of them. The sample records approximately 30,000 clones, about four fifths being singletons. This TCR derives from a human donor who received a COVID-19 vaccine. Some clones in this sample may be carry-over from other donors' samples. The rearrangement links TRBV5-1 to TRBJ2-1; D is tentatively TRBD1 or TRBD2 (5 bases each). This material consisted of CD4+ T cells from PBMCs cultured with HCoV-NL63 spike peptides, taken after COVID-19 vaccination. CDR3 sequence: CASSRDGYNEQFF. CDR3 DNA sequence: TGCGCCAGCAGCCGGGACGGCTACAATGAGCAGTTCTTC.